This entry lists 7 T cell receptor beta chains sequenced from one sample in a study of blood T cell repertoires in COVID-19. Sequencing used immunoSEQ multiplex PCR; TCRdb keeps in-frame clones, though not all of them. This sample has about 240,000 clones, with 85% to 90% found just once. The sequenced material came from peripheral blood. The receptors were gathered from a woman aged 65 to 85 with active or convalescent COVID-19.

The chain is built from TRBV6-2 or TRBV6-3 and TRBJ2-3; D ambiguous. Per the germline V gene, CDR1 is MNHEY and CDR2 is SVGEGT. The V gene lost 6 bases and the J gene lost 3 bases, with 13 bases spanning the gap. This CDR3 spans 14 amino acids. CDR3 amino acids: CASSSLLRTDTQYF. DNA of the CDR3: TGTGCCAGCAGCTCTCTCCTGAGGACAGATACGCAGTATTTT.

The rearrangement joins TRBV18 to TRBJ1-1; D is uncertain. The CDR3 has 14 amino acids. The germline V and J ends were trimmed by 1 base and 5 bases, with 11 bases remaining between them. The germline CDR1 and CDR2 sequences are KGHSH and LQKENI. The chain's CDR3 is CASSPLEGWTEAFF. In nucleotides, the CDR3 is TGTGCCAGCTCACCACTGGAGGGCTGGACTGAAGCTTTCTTT.

The rearrangement joins TRBV2 to TRBJ2-5; tentatively, D is TRBD1 (6 bases). Looked up from germline, CDR1 is SNHLY and CDR2 is FYNNEI. V gave up 4 bases and J gave up 4 bases, with 10 bases separating them. CDR3 length: 13 residues. CDR3 sequence: CASSVQGRETQYF. As DNA, the CDR3 is TGTGCCAGCAGTGTTCAGGGGAGAGAGACCCAGTACTTC.

The chain joins TRBV5-1 to TRBJ1-1; D remains ambiguous. With 0 bases removed from V and 0 bases from J, the gap between germline ends came to 9 bases. This CDR3 has 15 amino acids. The germline V gene encodes CDR1 SGHRS and CDR2 YFSETQ. CDR3: CASSLEVGVNTEAFF. The DNA of the CDR3 is TGCGCCAGCAGCTTGGAGGTGGGAGTGAACACTGAAGCTTTCTTT.

For the CDR3, the DNA is TGTGCCATCAGGGCGGCAGGGGGCGCAGATACGCAGTATTTT. Translated, it gives CAIRAAGGADTQYF. The rearrangement links TRBV10-3 to TRBJ2-3, with 8 bases aligning to TRBD1. From germline, CDR1 is ENHRY and CDR2 SYGVKD. This CDR3 has 14 amino acids. J lost 4 bases, V lost 6 bases, and 6 bases had no gene match.

This clone was detected only once. The chain is built from TRBV6-2 or TRBV6-3 and TRBJ2-5; 7 bases fit TRBD2. This CDR3 spans 12 amino acids. V lost 4 bases to trimming and J lost 14 bases; unmatched junction nucleotides: 10. CDR1 and CDR2 (germline): MNHEY, SVGEGT. The CDR3, as DNA: TGTGCCAGCAGTTCAGGGCTCCCGGGGGGATACTTC. As protein: CASSSGLPGGYF.

J is TRBJ2-7 and V is TRBV19, with D tentatively TRBD1 (6 bases). CDR3 length: 15 residues. V was cut by 4 bases and J by 9 bases, with 22 bases left in between. Germline CDR1 reads LNHDA; CDR2 reads SQIVND (reference sequence). CDR3 nucleotide sequence: TGTGCCAGTAGTAGTAACGGACAGCCAACGGCGGGGCAGTACTTC. Translating it yields CASSSNGQPTAGQYF.